This T cell receptor beta chain was profiled in a study of blood T cell repertoires in COVID-19. Per germline, CDR1 SGHTA and CDR2 FQGTGA. Trimming took 5 bases from V and 10 from J; bases not matched to a gene: 8. The CDR3 totals 14 residues. Participant age was roughly 18 to 95 years, and participants resided in roughly 25 US areas. Participants reported their clinical history, and cohort assignment relied on those reports. Two consecutive negative NP/OP PCR tests, clearance, or resolved symptoms defined Cohort 3 recovery. The table came from immunoSEQ multiplex PCR; TCRdb's copy has only in-frame clones and leaves some out. The sample includes about 180,000 clones, roughly 84% of them seen just once.

The TCR sequence derives from a man aged 60-69 years who had recovered from COVID-19. The chain joins TRBV7-3 to TRBJ2-1, with 10 bases lining up with TRBD1. Sequencing input: PBMCs or T cells enriched from blood (not recorded which). For the CDR3, the DNA is TGTGCCAGCAGCCTTGGGACAGGGGATCGGGAGCAGTTCTTC. Protein sequence: CASSLGTGDREQFF.